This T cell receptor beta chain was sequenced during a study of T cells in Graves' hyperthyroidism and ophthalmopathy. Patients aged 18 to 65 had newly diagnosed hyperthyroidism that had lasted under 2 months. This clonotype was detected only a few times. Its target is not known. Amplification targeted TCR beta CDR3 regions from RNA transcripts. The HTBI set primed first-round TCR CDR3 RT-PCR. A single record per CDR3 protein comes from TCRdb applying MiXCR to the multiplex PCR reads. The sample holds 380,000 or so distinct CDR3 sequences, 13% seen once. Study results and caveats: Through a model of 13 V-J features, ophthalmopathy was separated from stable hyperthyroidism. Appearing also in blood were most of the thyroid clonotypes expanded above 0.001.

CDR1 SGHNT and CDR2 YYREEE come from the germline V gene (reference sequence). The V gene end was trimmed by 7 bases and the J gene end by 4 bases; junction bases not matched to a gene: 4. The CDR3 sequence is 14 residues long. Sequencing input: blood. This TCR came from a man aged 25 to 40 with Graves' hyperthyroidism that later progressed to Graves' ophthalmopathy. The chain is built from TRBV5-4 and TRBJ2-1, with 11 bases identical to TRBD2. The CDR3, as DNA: TGTGCCAGCGGGGGGACTAGCGGTTACAATGAGCAGTTCTTC. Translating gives CASGGTSGYNEQFF.